This T cell receptor (beta chain) was observed in a study of T-cell reconstitution after alpha-beta-depleted transplantation in children. Overall study findings and caveats: Newly produced T cells mostly accounted for T-cell counts and diversity one year post-transplant. Diversity of TCRbeta at day 60 was high in some patients, arising from surviving recipient T cells and thymic progenitors.

As to this clonotype: Its antigen is not identified.

V was clipped by 6 bases and J by 7 bases, with 21 bases between them. Germline V CDR1 and CDR2: SGHVS, FNYEAQ. The CDR3 runs 15 residues. Construction of the TCRbeta library involved unique molecular identifiers. MiXCR, applied by TCRdb to the PCR reads, yields one record per CDR3 protein. The sample lists around 490,000 distinct CDR3 sequences, 11% occurring once. This TCR came from a female patient between 2 and 15 years old who had a stem cell transplant for aplastic anemia, so the T cells may come from the graft donor. Sequencing used PBMCs, mostly from graft donor cells, obtained 180 days after TCRalphabeta/CD19-depleted stem cell transplant. The chain combines TRBV7-6 with TRBJ1-2; tentative D call: TRBD1 (6 bases). DNA of the CDR3: TGTGCCAGCAGTCGATCATCGGGGGGCCAACCTGGCTACACCTTC. This gives the protein CASSRSSGGQPGYTF.